This is a list of T cell receptor beta chains from one sample in a study of T cells in placental villitis. The method was immunoSEQ multiplex PCR; TCRdb's version includes in-frame clones alone and lacks a portion of them. This repertoire shows some 760 clones, approximately 89% found once; its top ten account for 10% to 11%. Source material: placental tissue containing maternal and fetal cells. All receptors derive from a human donor in good health; the placental T cells may come from both mother and fetus. The conserved cysteine and the conserved F or W are not part of the CDR3 here. Size is stated for part of the rows, as once, few or many counts, or as a class when the clone is expanded.

J gene | clone size | V gene | CDR3 protein
TRBJ2-7 | once | TRBV12-5 | ASGPDSYEQY
TRBJ2-2 | once | TRBV6-5 | ASSSAGANTGELF
TRBJ2-5 | once | TRBV3-1/TRBV3-2 | ASRRTWETQY
TRBJ2-7 | NA | TRBV5-6 | ASSLVGRDHEQY
TRBJ2-5 | NA | TRBV20-1 | SAFSRETQY
TRBJ2-7 | NA | TRBV4-2 | ASSFERSSYEQY
TRBJ2-1 | NA | TRBV6-2/TRBV6-3 | ASSYSWRDNEQF
TRBJ2-3 | NA | TRBV12-3/TRBV12-4 | ASSLWADTQY
TRBJ2-5 | NA | TRBV5-1 | ASRSGATQETQY
TRBJ2-2 | NA | TRBV28 | ASLKRGAGELF
TRBJ2-7 | NA | TRBV6-2/TRBV6-3 | ASSSQGKTRY
TRBJ1-2 | NA | TRBV13 | ASSLRGQGNYGYT
TRBJ2-1 | NA | TRBV6-5 | ASRGGQIEQF
TRBJ2-7 | once | TRBV6-5 | ASSSHGADEY
TRBJ2-2 | NA | TRBV5-1 | ASTFGTRTGELF
TRBJ2-7 | NA | TRBV19 | ASSIRSGWHEQY
TRBJ2-5 | NA | TRBV4-3 | ASSPPGGGDQETQY
TRBJ2-1 | NA | TRBV7-2 | ASSVGQPHNEQF
TRBJ2-2 | NA | TRBV19 | ASRRLAGGPTGELF
TRBJ2-3 | NA | TRBV7-7 | ASSLGGQSTDTQY
TRBJ1-2 | NA | TRBV19 | ASSIAKGQGLGGYT
TRBJ2-3 | NA | TRBV6-2/TRBV6-3 | ASSAGDGSTDTQY
TRBJ2-2 | once | TRBV6-2/TRBV6-3 | ASSFLLTGELF
TRBJ2-3 | NA | TRBV7-2 | ASSLAGHTDTQY
TRBJ2-7 | NA | TRBV7-9 | ASSLFHRSSYEQY
TRBJ1-2 | NA | TRBV10-1 | ASSGRRGRGYT
TRBJ2-3 | NA | TRBV18 | ASSPYSRLAVTDTQY
TRBJ2-5 | NA | TRBV5-1 | ASSISTETQY
TRBJ2-5 | once | TRBV3-1/TRBV3-2 | ASSQDQETQY
TRBJ1-3 | NA | TRBV7-2 | ASSLSGNTIY
TRBJ2-5 | few | TRBV5-1 | ASSPLTSSEETQY
TRBJ2-1 | NA | TRBV27 | ASSPPDRGGEQF
TRBJ1-3 | NA | TRBV28 | ATWDRSSGNTIY
TRBJ1-6 | NA | TRBV2 | ASRGGFSPLH
TRBJ2-3 | NA | TRBV15 | ATSRERGADTQY
TRBJ1-6 | NA | TRBV12-5 | ASGLPGNSPLH
TRBJ1-4 | NA | TRBV4-1 | ASSLRTGPTNEKLF
TRBJ2-7 | NA | TRBV2 | ASRILAGGRLEQY
TRBJ2-7 | NA | TRBV6-1 | ASSELGQSPSYEQY
TRBJ2-3 | once | TRBV27 | ASSLTSGRTDTQY
TRBJ2-3 | NA | TRBV4-3 | ASSQEGGSSTDTQY
TRBJ2-3 | NA | TRBV9 | ASSVVGGTDTQY
TRBJ1-2 | NA | TRBV20-1 | SARHLRGYT
TRBJ2-6 | NA | TRBV3-1/TRBV3-2 | ASSQAPGQGASGANVLT
TRBJ2-1 | NA | TRBV6-4 | ASGGRRSYNEQF